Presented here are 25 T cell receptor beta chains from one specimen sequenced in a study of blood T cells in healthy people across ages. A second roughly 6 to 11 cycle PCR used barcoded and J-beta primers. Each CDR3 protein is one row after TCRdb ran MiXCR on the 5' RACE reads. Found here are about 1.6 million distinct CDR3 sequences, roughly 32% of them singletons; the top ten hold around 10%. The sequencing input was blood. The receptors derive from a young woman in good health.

For the CDR3, the DNA is TGTGCCAGCTCAGTTAGCGGAGCACTCGGGGCAGATACGCAGTATTTT. It is translated as CASSVSGALGADTQYF. The J gene is TRBJ2-3, the V gene TRBV9; a weak D match, TRBD2 (6 bases). This CDR3 contains 16 residues. Germline CDR1 SGDLS, CDR2 YYNGEE. V shed 7 bases and J shed 4 bases, with 22 bases lying between them.

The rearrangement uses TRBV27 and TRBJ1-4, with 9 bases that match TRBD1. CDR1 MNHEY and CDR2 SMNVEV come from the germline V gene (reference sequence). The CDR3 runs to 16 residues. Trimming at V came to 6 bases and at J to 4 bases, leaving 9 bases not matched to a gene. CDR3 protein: CASRPRDRDVNEKLFF. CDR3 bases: TGTGCCAGCAGACCCCGGGACAGGGACGTTAATGAAAAACTGTTTTTT. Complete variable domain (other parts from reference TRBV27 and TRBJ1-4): EAQVTQNPRYLITVTGKKLTVTCSQNMNHEYMSWYRQDPGLGLRQIYYSMNVEVTDKGDVPEGYKVSRKEKRNFPLILESPSPNQTSLYFCASRPRDRDVNEKLFFGSGTQLSVL.

This chain's CDR3 is CASSQAGGPSETQYF. CDR3 DNA: TGTGCCAGCAGCCAAGCGGGAGGGCCTTCAGAGACCCAGTACTTC. The chain employs TRBV4-2 and TRBJ2-5; TRBD2 aligns across 8 bases. The CDR3 spans 15 residues. Per the germline V gene, CDR1 is LGHNA and CDR2 is YNFKEQ. Trimming at V came to 1 base and at J to 4 bases, leaving 5 bases not matched to a gene.

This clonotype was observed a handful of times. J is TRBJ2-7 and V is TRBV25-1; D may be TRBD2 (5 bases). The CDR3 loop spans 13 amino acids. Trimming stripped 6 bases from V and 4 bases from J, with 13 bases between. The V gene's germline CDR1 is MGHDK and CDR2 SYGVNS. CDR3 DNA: TGTGCCAGCAGGGCGGGCGTGGAATACGAGCAGTACTTC. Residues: CASRAGVEYEQYF.

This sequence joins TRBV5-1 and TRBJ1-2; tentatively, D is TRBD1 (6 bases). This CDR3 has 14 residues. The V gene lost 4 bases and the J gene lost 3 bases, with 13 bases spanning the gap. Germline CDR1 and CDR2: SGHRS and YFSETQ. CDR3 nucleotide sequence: TGCGCCAGCAGCGAGGACAGTGGGTACTATGGCTACACCTTC. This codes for CASSEDSGYYGYTF.

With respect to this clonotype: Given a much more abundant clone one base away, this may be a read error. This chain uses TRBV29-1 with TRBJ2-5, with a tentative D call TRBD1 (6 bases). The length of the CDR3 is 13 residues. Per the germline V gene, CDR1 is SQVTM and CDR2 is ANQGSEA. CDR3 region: CGVPIPGVETQYF. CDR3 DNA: TGCGGCGTCCCAATCCCAGGGGTAGAGACCCAGTACTTC.

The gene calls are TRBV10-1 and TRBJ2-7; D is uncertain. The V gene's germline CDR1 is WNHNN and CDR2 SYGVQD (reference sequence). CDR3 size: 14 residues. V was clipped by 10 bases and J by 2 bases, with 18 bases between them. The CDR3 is CATGKASLAYEQYF. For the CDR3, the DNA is TGCGCCACCGGAAAGGCCAGCCTGGCCTACGAGCAGTACTTC.

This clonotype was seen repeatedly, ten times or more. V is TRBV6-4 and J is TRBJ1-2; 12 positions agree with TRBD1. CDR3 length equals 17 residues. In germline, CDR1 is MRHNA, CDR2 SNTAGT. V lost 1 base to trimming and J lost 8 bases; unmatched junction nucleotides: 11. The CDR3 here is CASSDWDRGRRGDGYTF. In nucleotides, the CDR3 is TGTGCCAGCAGTGACTGGGACAGGGGGCGCAGAGGAGACGGCTACACCTTC.

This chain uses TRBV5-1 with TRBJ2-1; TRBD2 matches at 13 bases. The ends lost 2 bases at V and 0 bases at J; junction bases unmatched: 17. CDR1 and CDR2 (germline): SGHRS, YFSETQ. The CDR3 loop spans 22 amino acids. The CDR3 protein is CASSFLPRLAGGLSPSYNEQFF. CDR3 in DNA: TGCGCCAGCAGCTTCCTCCCTAGACTAGCGGGAGGACTCTCCCCCTCCTACAATGAGCAGTTCTTC.

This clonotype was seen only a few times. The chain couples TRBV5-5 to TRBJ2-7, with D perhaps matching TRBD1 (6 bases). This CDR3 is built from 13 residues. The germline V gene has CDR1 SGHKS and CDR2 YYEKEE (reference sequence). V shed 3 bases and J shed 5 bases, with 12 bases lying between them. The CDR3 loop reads CASSYREMNEQYF. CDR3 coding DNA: TGTGCCAGCAGCTACAGGGAAATGAACGAGCAGTACTTC. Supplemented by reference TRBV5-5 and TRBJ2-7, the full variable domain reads DAGVTQSPTHLIKTRGQQVTLRCSPISGHKSVSWYQQVLGQGPQFIFQYYEKEERGRGNFPDRFSARQFPNYSSELNVNALLLGDSALYLCASSYREMNEQYFGPGTRLTVT.

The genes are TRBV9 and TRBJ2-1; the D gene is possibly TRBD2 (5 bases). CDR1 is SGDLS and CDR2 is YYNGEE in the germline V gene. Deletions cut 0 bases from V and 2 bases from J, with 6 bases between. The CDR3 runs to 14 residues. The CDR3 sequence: CASSVAGTYNEQFF. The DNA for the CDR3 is TGTGCCAGCAGCGTAGCGGGGACCTACAATGAGCAGTTCTTC.

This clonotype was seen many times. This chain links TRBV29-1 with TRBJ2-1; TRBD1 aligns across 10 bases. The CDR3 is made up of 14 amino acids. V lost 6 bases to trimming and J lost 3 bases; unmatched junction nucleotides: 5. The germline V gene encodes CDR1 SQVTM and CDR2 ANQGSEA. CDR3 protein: CSVGTGDFYNEQFF. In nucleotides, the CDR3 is TGCAGCGTAGGGACAGGGGATTTCTACAATGAGCAGTTCTTC.

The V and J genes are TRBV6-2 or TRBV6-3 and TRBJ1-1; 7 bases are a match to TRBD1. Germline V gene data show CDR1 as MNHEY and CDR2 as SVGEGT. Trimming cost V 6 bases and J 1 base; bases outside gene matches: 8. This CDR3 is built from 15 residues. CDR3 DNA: TGTGCCAGCAGCCGCCCCGGGACAGAGAACACTGAAGCTTTCTTT. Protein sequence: CASSRPGTENTEAFF.

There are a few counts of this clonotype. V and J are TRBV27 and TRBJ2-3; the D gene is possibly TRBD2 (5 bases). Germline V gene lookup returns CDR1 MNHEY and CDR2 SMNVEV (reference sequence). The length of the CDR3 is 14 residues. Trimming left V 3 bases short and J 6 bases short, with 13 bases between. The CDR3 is CASSFGGGKDTQYF. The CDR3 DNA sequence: TGTGCCAGCAGTTTCGGAGGTGGAAAGGATACGCAGTATTTT.

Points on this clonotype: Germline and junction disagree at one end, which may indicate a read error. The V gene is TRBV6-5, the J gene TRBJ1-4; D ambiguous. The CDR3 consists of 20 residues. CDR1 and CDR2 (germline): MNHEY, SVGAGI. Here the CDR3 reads CANSSYIRVLRSLAAEKLFF. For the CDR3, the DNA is TGTGCCAACAGTTCCTACATCCGGGTCCTTCGATCCCTGGCGGCCGAAAAACTGTTTTTT.

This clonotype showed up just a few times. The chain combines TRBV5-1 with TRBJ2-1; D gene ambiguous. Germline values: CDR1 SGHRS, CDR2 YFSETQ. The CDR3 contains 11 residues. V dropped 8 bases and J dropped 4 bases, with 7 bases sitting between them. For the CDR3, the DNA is TGCGCCAGGTTCAGGTACAATGAGCAGTTCTTC. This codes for CARFRYNEQFF.

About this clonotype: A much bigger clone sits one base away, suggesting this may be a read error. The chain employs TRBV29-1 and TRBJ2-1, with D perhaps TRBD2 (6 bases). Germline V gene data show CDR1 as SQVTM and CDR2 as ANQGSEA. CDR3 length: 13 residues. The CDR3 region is CSVETGAVNGQFF. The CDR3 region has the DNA TGCAGCGTTGAGACGGGAGCGGTGAATGGGCAGTTCTTC.

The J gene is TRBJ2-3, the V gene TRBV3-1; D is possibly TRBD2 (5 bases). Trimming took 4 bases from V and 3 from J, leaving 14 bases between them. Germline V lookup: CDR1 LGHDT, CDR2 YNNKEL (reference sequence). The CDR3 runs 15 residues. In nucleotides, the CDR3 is TGTGCCAGCAGCCTTGAGGACTGGGGTACAGATACGCAGTATTTT. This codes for CASSLEDWGTDTQYF.

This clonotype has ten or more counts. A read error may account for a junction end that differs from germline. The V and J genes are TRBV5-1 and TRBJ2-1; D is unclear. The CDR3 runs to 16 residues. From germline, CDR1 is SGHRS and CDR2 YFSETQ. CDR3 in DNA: TGTGCCAGCAGCTTGGCACCTGGCGGTTCCTACAATGAGCAGTTCTTC. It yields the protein CASSLAPGGSYNEQFF.

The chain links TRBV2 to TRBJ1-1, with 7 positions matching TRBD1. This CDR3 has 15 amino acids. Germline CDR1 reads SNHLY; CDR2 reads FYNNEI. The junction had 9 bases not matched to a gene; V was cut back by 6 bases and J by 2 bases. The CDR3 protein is CASSSQGLGNTEAFF. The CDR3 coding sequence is TGTGCCAGCAGCTCACAGGGGCTAGGAAACACTGAAGCTTTCTTT. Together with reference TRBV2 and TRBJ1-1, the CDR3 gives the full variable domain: EPEVTQTPSHQVTQMGQEVILRCVPISNHLYFYWYRQILGQKVEFLVSFYNNEISEKSEIFDDQFSVERPDGSNFTLKIRSTKLEDSAMYFCASSSQGLGNTEAFFGQGTRLTVV.

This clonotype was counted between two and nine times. The CDR3, as DNA: TGTGCCACCAGCAGAGATAGGCAGGGGAGGGTCGAGCAGTACTTC. Translating it yields CATSRDRQGRVEQYF. The V and J genes are TRBV15 and TRBJ2-7; weak D call: TRBD2 (7 bases). This CDR3 has 15 amino acids. The V gene lost 0 bases and the J gene lost 6 bases, with 15 bases spanning the gap. The germline V gene encodes CDR1 LNHNV and CDR2 YYDKDF (reference sequence).

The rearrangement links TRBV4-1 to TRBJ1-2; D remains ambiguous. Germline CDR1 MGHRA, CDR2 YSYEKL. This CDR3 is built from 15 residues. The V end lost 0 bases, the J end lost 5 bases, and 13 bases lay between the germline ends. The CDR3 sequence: CASSQEPGRTYGYTF. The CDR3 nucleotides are TGCGCCAGCAGCCAAGAACCGGGCCGGACTTATGGCTACACCTTC.

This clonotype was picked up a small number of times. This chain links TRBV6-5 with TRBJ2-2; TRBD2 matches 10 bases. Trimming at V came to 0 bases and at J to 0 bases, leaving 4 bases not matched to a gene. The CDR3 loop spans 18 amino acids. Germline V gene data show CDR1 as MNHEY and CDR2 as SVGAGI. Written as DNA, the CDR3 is TGTGCCAGCAGTTACTCGCTAGCGGGAGTAACGAACACCGGGGAGCTGTTTTTT. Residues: CASSYSLAGVTNTGELFF.

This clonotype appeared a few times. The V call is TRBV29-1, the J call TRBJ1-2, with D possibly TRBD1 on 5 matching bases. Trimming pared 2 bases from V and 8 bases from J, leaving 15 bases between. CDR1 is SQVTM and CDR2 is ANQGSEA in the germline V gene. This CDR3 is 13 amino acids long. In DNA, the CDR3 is TGCAGCGTTGAAAGGGGATCAGGGCCGGGCTACACCTTC. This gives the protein CSVERGSGPGYTF.

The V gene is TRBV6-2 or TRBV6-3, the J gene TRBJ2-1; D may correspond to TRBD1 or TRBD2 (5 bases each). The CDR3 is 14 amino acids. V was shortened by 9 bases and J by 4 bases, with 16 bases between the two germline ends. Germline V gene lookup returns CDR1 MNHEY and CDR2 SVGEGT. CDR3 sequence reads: CASSGRPIYNEQFF. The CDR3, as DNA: TGTGCCAGTTCGGGACGGCCTATTTACAATGAGCAGTTCTTC.